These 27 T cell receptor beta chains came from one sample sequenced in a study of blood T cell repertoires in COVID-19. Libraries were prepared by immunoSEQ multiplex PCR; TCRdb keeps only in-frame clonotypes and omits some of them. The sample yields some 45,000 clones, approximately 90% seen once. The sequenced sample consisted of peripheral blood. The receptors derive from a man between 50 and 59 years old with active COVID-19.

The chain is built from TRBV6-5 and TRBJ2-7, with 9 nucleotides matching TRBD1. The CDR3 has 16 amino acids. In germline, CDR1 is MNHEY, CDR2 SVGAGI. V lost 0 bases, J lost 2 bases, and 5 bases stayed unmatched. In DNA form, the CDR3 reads TGTGCCAGCAGTTACTCCGGGACAGGGAGGACCTACGAGCAGTACTTC. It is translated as CASSYSGTGRTYEQYF.

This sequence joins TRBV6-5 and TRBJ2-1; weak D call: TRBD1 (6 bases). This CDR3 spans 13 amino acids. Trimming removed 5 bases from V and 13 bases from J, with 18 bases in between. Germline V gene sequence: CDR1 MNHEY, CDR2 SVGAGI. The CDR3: CASSKIRTVEQFF. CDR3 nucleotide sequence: TGTGCCAGCAGTAAAATTCGGACAGTCGAACAGTTCTTC.

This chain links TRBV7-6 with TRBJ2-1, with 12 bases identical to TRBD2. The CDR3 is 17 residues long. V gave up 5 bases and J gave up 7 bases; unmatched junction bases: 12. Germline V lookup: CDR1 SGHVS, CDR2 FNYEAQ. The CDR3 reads CASSRDPLAGGGNEQFF. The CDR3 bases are TGTGCCAGCAGCCGTGATCCACTAGCGGGAGGTGGTAATGAGCAGTTCTTC.

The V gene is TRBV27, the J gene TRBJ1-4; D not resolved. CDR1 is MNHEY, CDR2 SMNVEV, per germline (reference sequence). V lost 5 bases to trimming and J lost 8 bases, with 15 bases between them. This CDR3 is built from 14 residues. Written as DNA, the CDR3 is TGTGCCAGCAGTACCATGCGAGGAGGGGAAAAACTGTTTTTT. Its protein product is CASSTMRGGEKLFF.

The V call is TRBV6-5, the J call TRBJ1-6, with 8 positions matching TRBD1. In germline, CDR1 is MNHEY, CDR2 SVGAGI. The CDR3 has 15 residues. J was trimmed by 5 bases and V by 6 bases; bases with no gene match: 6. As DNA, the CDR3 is TGTGCCAGCAGAGATACAGGGGGGGATAATTCACCCCTCCACTTT. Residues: CASRDTGGDNSPLHF.

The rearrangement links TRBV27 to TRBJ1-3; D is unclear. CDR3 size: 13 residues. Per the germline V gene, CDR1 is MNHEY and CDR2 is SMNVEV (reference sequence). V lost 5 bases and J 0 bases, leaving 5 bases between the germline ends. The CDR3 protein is CASSQSSGNTIYF. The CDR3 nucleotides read TGTGCCAGCAGTCAATCCTCTGGAAACACCATATATTTT.

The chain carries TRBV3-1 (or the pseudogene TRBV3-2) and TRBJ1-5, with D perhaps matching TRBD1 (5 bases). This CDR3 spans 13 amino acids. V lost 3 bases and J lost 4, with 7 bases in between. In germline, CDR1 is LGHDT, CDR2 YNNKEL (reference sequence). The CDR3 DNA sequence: TGTGCCAGCAGCCAGCAGGGTAATCAGCCCCAGCATTTT. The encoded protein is CASSQQGNQPQHF.

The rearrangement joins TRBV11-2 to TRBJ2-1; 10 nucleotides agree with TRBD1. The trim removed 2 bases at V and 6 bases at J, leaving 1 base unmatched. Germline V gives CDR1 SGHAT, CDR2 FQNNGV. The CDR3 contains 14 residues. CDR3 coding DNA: TGTGCCAGCAGCTTACGGGACAGGGGCAATGAGCAGTTCTTC. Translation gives CASSLRDRGNEQFF.

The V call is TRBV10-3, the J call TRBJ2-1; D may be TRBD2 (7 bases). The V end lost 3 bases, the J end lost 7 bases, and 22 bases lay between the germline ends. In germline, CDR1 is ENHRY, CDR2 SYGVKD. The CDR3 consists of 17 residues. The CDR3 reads CAISDRGDTVSVNEQFF. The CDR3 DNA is TGTGCCATCAGTGACCGGGGGGACACAGTATCTGTAAATGAGCAGTTCTTC.

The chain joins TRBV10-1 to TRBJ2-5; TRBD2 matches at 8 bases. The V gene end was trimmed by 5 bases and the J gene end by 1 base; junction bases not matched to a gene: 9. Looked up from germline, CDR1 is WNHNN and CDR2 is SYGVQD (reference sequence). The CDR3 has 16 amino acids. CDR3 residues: CASSPGTRGLQETQYF. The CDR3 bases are TGCGCCAGCAGTCCCGGGACTAGGGGACTCCAAGAGACCCAGTACTTC.

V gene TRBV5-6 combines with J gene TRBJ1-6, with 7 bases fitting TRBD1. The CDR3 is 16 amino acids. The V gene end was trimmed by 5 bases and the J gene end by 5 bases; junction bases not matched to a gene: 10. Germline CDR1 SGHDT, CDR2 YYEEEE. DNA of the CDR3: TGTGCCAGCAGTCCAGAAACAGGGGATAATAATTCACCCCTCCACTTT. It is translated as CASSPETGDNNSPLHF.

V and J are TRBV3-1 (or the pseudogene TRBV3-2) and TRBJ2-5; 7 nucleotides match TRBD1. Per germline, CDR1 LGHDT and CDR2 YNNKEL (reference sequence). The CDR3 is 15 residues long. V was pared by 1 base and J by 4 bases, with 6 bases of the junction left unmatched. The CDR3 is CASSQGQGTPETQYF. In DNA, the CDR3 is TGTGCCAGCAGCCAAGGACAGGGAACACCAGAGACCCAGTACTTC.

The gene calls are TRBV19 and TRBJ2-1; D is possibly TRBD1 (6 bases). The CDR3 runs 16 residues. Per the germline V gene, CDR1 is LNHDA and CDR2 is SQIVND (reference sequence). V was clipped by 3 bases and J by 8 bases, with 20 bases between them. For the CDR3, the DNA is TGTGCCAGTAGTATTAGTGTGGGGGCTGGTTGGTATGAGCAGTTCTTC. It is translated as CASSISVGAGWYEQFF. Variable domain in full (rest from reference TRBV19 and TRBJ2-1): DGGITQSPKYLFRKEGQNVTLSCEQNLNHDAMYWYRQDPGQGLRLIYYSQIVNDFQKGDIAEGYSVSREKKESFPLTVTSAQKNPTAFYLCASSISVGAGWYEQFFGPGTRLTVL.

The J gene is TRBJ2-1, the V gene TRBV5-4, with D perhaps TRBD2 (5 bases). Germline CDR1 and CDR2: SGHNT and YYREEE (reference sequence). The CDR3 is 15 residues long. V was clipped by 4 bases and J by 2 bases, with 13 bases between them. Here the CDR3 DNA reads TGTGCCAGCAGCCCCTGGTCGGGGACCTACAATGAGCAGTTCTTC. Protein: CASSPWSGTYNEQFF.

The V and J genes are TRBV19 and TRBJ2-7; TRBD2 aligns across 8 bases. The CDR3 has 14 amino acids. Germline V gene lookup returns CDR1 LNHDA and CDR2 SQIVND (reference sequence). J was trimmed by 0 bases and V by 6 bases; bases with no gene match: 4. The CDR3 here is CASRLAGSSYEQYF. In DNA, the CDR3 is TGTGCCAGTAGGTTAGCGGGGAGCTCCTACGAGCAGTACTTC.

As DNA, the CDR3 is TGTGCCGGACGAAAAAGGGGATCGGGAAACACCATATATTTT. Its translation is CAGRKRGSGNTIYF. V and J are TRBV6-5 and TRBJ1-3, with D perhaps TRBD1 (5 bases). This CDR3 has 14 residues. The V gene's germline CDR1 is MNHEY and CDR2 SVGAGI. V gave up 11 bases and J gave up 4 bases, with 18 bases separating them.

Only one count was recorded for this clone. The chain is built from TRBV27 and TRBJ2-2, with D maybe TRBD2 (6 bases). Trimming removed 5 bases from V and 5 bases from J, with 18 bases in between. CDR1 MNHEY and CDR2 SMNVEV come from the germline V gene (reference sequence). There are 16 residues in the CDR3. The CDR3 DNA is TGTGCCAGCAGTCCCCGGTTGGGGGGTCGGACCGGGGAGCTGTTTTTT. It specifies CASSPRLGGRTGELFF.

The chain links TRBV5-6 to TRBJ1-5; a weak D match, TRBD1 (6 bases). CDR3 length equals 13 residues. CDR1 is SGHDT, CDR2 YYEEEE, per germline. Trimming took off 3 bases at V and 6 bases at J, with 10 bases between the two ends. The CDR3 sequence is CASSSQGGQPQHF. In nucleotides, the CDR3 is TGTGCCAGCAGCTCACAGGGTGGTCAGCCCCAGCATTTT.

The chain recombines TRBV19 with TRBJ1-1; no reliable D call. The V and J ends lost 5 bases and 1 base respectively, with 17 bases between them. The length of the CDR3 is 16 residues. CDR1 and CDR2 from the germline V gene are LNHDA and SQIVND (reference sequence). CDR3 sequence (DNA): TGTGCCAGTAGTCCTCAAGCTCGGGTCGAGAACACTGAAGCTTTCTTT. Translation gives CASSPQARVENTEAFF. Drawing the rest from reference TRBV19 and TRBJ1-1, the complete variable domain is DGGITQSPKYLFRKEGQNVTLSCEQNLNHDAMYWYRQDPGQGLRLIYYSQIVNDFQKGDIAEGYSVSREKKESFPLTVTSAQKNPTAFYLCASSPQARVENTEAFFGQGTRLTVV.

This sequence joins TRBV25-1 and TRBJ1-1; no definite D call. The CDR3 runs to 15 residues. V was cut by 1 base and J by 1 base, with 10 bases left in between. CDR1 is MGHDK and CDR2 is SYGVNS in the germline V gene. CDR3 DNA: TGTGCCAGCAGTGAATCCGGTGGTGGGAACACTGAAGCTTTCTTT. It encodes CASSESGGGNTEAFF.

The CDR3 is CASSEQFSGELFF. The CDR3 DNA follows: TGTGCCAGCAGTGAGCAGTTTTCCGGGGAGCTGTTTTTT. The chain couples TRBV6-1 to TRBJ2-2; D unresolved. Trimming cost V 3 bases and J 6 bases, with 8 bases left between them. This CDR3 has 13 amino acids. Germline V lookup: CDR1 MNHNS, CDR2 SASEGT.

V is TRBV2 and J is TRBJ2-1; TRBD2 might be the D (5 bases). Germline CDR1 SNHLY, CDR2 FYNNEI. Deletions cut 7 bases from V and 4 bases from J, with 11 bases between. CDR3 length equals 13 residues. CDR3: CASILAEYNEQFF. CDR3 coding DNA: TGTGCCAGCATCCTAGCCGAGTACAATGAGCAGTTCTTC.

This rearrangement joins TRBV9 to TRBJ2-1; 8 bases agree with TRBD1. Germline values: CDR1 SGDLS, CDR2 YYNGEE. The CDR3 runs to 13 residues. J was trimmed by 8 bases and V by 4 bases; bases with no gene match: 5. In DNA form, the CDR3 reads TGTGCCAGCAGCCCAGGGGGCCTCGATGAGCAGTTCTTC. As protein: CASSPGGLDEQFF.

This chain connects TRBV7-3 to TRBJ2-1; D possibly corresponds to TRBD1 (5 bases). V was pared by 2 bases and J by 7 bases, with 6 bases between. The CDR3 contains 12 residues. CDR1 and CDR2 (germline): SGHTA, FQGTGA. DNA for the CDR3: TGTGCCAGCAGCTTATCAGGGAATGAGCAGTTCTTC. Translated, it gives CASSLSGNEQFF.

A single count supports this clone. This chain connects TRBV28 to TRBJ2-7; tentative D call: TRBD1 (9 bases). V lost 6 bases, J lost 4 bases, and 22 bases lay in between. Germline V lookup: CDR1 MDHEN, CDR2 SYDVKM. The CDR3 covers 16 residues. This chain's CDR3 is CASRGTGKGLGYEQYF. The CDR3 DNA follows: TGTGCCAGCAGAGGGACAGGGAAGGGACTAGGGTACGAGCAGTACTTC.

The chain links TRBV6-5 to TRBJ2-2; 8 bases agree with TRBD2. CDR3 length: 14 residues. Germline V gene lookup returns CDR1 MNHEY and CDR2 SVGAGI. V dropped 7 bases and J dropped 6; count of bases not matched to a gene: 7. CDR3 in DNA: TGTGCCAGCACTCCGGGACTAGTCTCCGGGGAGCTGTTTTTT. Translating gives CASTPGLVSGELFF.

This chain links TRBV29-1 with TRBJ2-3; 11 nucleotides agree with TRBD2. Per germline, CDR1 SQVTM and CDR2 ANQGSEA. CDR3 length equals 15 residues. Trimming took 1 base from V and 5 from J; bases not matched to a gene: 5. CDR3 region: CSVEGSGTSGDTQYF. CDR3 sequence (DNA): TGCAGCGTTGAAGGATCCGGGACTAGCGGAGATACGCAGTATTTT.